This TCR beta chain was captured in a study of vaccination effects on CD4 cells after COVID-19 (dated by TCRdb to between 2022 and 2023). Regarding the research as a whole: Post-vaccine samples across the study were collected a median of 72 days after the second dose, with a range of 14 to 241. Altogether, some ten COVID-19 convalescent patients and 4 SARS-CoV-2-naive healthy vaccine recipients made up the full study. SARS-CoV-2 spike-specific CD4+ TCR repertoires from before and after mRNA vaccination were compared in COVID-19 convalescent patients and in infection-naive vaccine recipients. The Oncomine TCR Beta short-read assay on an Illumina iSeq 100 was used to sequence cultures from other donors in the study.

To prepare the library, the immunoSEQ multiplex PCR assay was applied. DNA from the cultured, isolated CD4+ T cells was subjected to TCR beta CDR3 sequencing. The paper's processing steps were these. Non-productive TCR sequences were removed, reads were trimmed to the CDR3 region, and CDR3s of at least 7 amino acids were retained. Antigen-specific clonotypes were identified using the MANAFEST web app by comparison of expansion in peptide wells against reference cultures. To count as positive, a clone had to show expansion at FDR<0.05 compared with the reference and with all other wells, an odds ratio above 5, and a frequency above 0.1% in two replicate wells. Clonotypes significantly expanded in SARS-CoV-2 spike wells and in at least one common cold coronavirus spike condition were defined as cross-reactive. Using the stringdist R package, CDR3 similarity was measured by Levenshtein distance, and unrooted trees were constructed with ape in R 3.6.1. The immuneACCESS repertoire file appears here via TCRdb, limited to in-frame rearrangements. These files lack a portion of the clones; in checked studies, under half of the deficit traces to unresolved V genes, and the cause of the others is not known. For V, J and clone size, that table is used; D and trimming come from the DNA. The sample yields about 81,000 clones; roughly 80% were counted once. The ten biggest clones cover over 0.95% of the sample.

In the ViraFEST assay, PBMC were stimulated with viral peptide pools, and antigen-specific CD4+ T cell clonotypes were then identified by expansion using TCR sequencing. After more than 9 days of culture, CD4+ T cells were isolated with the EasySep CD4+ T cell isolation kit. Participants received two doses of either the BNT162b2 or the mRNA-1273 mRNA SARS-CoV-2 vaccine. Healthy vaccine recipients had no prior SARS-CoV-2 infection, confirmed by negative nucleocapsid antibodies before and after vaccination. Each well held two million PBMC cultured in IMDM containing about 5.4% human AB serum, 8.5 to 10 IU/ml IL-2 and gentamicin, along with around 9.1 ug/ml peptides. On days 3 and 7, half of the culture medium was replaced with fresh IL-2-containing medium. Unless noted otherwise, every peptide stimulation condition was cultured in triplicate wells. Using Ficoll-Paque Plus gradient centrifugation, PBMC were separated from whole blood and then either used fresh or cryopreserved at -140C. The overlapping peptide pools covered the spike proteins of SARS-CoV-2 as well as those of the common cold coronaviruses HCoV-NL63, HCoV-OC43 and HCoV-229E. The QIAamp micro DNA kit was used to extract genomic DNA from the cultured CD4+ T cells.

What the authors observed across the whole study: Only a small number of convalescent patients were included, and no early post-infection timepoints were available, which limited the study. Among healthy vaccine recipients, nearly all vaccine-induced clones were SARS-CoV-2 mono-reactive, and just 1 of 255 was cross-reactive with common cold coronaviruses. Clones induced by infection and clones induced by vaccination both contracted markedly at late timepoints after vaccination, which fits with T cell responses waning over time.

This clone has a single count. Its binding antigen is unknown. Base quality data are lacking; no much larger clone is found one base away. V ends up 4 bases short and J 3 bases short, with an unmatched junction base count of 9. Including the terminal cysteine and phenylalanine, the CDR3 comprises 16 residues. The read is trimmed to its CDR3 DNA, 48 bases read in frame from base 1. The germline V gene gives CDR1 as SGHRS and CDR2 as YFSETQ. Material: CD4+ T cells from PBMCs cultured with HCoV-OC43 spike peptides, obtained after COVID-19 vaccination. The sample's cell subset or site label, in plain terms: HCoV-OC43 spike overlapping peptide pool stimulation. The V and J segments used are TRBV5-1 and TRBJ2-2, and TRBD1 matches 7 of the central bases. The TCR sequence derives from a human donor who received a COVID-19 vaccine. The CDR3 protein: CASSPTGQSYTGELFF. The nucleotide sequence reads TGCGCCAGCAGCCCCACGGGACAGAGTTACACCGGGGAGCTGTTTTTT.